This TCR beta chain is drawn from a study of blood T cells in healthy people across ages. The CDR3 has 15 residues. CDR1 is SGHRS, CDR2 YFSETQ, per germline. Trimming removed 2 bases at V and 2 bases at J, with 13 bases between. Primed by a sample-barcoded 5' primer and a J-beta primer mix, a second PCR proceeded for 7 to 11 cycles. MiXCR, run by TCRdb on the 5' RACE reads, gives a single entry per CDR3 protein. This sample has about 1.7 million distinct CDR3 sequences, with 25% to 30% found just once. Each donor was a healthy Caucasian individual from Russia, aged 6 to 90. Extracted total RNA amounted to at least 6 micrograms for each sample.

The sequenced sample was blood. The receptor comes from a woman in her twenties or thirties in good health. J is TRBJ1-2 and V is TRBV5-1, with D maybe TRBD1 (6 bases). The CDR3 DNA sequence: TGCGCCAGCAGCTTCCAACAGGGATCCAACTATGGCTACACCTTC. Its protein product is CASSFQQGSNYGYTF.